This TCR beta chain derives from a study of control samples from healthy donors and cancer patients. Germline V CDR1 and CDR2: SGHTA, FQGTGA. The V end was cut by 5 bases, the J end by 5 bases, with 9 bases between. The CDR3 has 13 amino acids. Only one count was recorded for this clone. The table came from immunoSEQ multiplex PCR; TCRdb's copy has only in-frame clones and leaves some out. The table has 65,000 to 70,000 clones, approximately 80% seen once. This clonotype was sampled from a woman in her 50s with lung cancer. Sample: PBMCs. The chain is built from TRBV7-3 and TRBJ1-4; no definite D call. This CDR3 reads CASSTRPNEKLFF. For the CDR3, the DNA is TGTGCCAGCAGCACGCGTCCCAATGAAAAACTGTTTTTT.